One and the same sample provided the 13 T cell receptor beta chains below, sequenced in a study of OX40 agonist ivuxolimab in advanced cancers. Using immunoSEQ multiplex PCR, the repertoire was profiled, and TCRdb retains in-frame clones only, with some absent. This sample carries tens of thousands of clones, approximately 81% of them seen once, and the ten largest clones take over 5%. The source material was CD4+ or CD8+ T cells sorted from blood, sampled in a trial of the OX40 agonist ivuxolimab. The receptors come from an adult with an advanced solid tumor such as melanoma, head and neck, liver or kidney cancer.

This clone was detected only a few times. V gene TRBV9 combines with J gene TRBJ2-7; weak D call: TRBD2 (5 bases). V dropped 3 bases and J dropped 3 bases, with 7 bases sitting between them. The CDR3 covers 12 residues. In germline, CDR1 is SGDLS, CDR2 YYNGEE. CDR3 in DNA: TGTGCCAGCAGCGGAGAGGGCTACGAGCAGTACTTC. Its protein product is CASSGEGYEQYF.

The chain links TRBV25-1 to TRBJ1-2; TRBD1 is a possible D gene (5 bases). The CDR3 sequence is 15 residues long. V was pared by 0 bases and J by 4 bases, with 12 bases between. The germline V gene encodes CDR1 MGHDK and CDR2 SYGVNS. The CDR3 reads CASSEYVGQIYGYTF. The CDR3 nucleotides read TGTGCCAGCAGTGAATATGTGGGGCAGATCTATGGCTACACCTTC.

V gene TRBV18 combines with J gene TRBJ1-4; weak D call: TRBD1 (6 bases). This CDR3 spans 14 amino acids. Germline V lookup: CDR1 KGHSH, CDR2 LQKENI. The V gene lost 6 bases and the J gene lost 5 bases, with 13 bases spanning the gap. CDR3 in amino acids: CASSSGTPNEKLFF. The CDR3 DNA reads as TGTGCCAGCTCCTCCGGGACACCAAATGAAAAACTGTTTTTT.

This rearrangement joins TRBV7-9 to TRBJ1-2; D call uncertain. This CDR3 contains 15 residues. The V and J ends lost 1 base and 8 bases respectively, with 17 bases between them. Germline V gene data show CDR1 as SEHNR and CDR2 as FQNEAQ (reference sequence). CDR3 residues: CASSLDLSPAEGYTF. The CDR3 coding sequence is TGTGCCAGCAGCTTAGATTTATCTCCGGCGGAAGGCTACACCTTC.

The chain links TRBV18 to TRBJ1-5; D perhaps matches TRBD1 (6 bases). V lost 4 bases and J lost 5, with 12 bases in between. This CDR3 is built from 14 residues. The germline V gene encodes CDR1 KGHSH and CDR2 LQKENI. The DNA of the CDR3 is TGTGCCAGCTCACGGACAGAAGATTATCAGCCCCAGCATTTT. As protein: CASSRTEDYQPQHF.

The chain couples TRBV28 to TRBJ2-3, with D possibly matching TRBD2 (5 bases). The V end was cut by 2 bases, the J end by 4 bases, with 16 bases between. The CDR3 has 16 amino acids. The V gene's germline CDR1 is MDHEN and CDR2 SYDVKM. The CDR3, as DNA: TGTGCCAGCAGTTTAAGTCGCGGCGGAGGAGCAGATACGCAGTATTTT. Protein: CASSLSRGGGADTQYF.

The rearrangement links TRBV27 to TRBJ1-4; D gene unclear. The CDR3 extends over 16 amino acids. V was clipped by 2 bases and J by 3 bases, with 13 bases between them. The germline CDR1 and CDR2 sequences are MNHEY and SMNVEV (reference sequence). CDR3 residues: CASSLVAYKPNEKLFF. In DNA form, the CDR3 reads TGTGCCAGCAGTTTAGTTGCATACAAGCCTAATGAAAAACTGTTTTTT.

The CDR3 protein is CASSPLRGAGDTQYF. CDR3 nucleotides: TGTGCCAGCAGTCCCCTGCGGGGGGCAGGAGATACGCAGTATTTT. This chain joins TRBV27 and TRBJ2-3, with 8 bases fitting TRBD2. Germline-derived CDR1 and CDR2 are MNHEY and SMNVEV (reference sequence). The V gene end was trimmed by 5 bases and the J gene end by 5 bases; junction bases not matched to a gene: 9. This CDR3 has 15 amino acids.

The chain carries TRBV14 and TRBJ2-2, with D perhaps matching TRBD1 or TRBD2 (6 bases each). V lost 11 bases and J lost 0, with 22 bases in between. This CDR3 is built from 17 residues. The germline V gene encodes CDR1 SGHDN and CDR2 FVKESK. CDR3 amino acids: CASSSPGADANTGELFF. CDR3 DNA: TGTGCCTCTTCATCTCCGGGGGCAGACGCGAACACCGGGGAGCTGTTTTTT.

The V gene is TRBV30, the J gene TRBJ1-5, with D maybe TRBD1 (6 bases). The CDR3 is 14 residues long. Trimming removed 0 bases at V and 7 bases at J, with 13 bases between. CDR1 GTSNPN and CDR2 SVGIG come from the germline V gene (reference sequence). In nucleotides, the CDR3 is TGTGCCTGGAGTGTTACAGGGATTGGACAGCCCCAGCATTTT. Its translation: CAWSVTGIGQPQHF.

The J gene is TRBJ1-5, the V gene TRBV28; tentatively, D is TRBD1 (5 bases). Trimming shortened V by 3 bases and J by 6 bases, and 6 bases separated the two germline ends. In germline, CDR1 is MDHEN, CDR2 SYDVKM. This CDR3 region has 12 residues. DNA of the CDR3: TGTGCCAGCAGTTTTGGGGGTCAGCCCCAGCATTTT. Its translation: CASSFGGQPQHF.

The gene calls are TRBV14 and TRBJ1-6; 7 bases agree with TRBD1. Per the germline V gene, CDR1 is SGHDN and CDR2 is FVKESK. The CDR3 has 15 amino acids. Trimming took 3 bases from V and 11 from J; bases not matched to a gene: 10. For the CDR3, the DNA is TGTGCCAGCAGCCACCAACCAGGGGGAGGCACACCCCTCCACTTT. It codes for CASSHQPGGGTPLHF. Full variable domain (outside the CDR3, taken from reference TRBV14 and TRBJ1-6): EAGVTQFPSHSVIEKGQTVTLRCDPISGHDNLYWYRRVMGKEIKFLLHFVKESKQDESGMPNNRFLAERTGGTYSTLKVQPAELEDSGVYFCASSHQPGGGTPLHFGNGTRLTVT.

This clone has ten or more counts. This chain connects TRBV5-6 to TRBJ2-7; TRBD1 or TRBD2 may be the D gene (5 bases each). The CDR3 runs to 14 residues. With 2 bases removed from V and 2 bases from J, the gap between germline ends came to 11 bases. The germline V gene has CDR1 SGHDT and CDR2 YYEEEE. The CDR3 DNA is TGTGCCAGCAGCTTTGGGGGACCGGCCTACGAGCAGTACTTC. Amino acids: CASSFGGPAYEQYF.